The rows below give T cell receptor beta chains drawn from one sample of a study of cytomegalovirus exposure and HLA in healthy donors. TCRdb's copy holds only in-frame clones and misses some; the assay was immunoSEQ multiplex PCR. The table lists 95,000 to 150,000 clones, 50% to 75% of them singletons, with about 8.3% in the top ten. Sequenced: PBMCs. These receptors were obtained from a woman between 35 and 50 years old in good health and CMV-seropositive. Both conserved end residues are trimmed from each CDR3. The order of the fields is CDR3 protein, D gene, V gene, clone size. D genes are given only for firm matches. The size of a clone is reported for some rows only, either as once, few or many, or as a class for expanded clones.

CDR3 protein: ASSRRDSIYEQY
D gene: TRBD1
V gene: TRBV10-1
clone size: many

CDR3 protein: ASSPEERPLGT
D gene: -
V gene: TRBV7-9
clone size: -

CDR3 protein: ASGPTTQGAYADTQY
D gene: TRBD1
V gene: TRBV27
clone size: -

CDR3 protein: ASSTGTASYEQY
D gene: TRBD1
V gene: TRBV28
clone size: -

CDR3 protein: ASSSGTASSGANVLT
D gene: TRBD1
V gene: TRBV5-8
clone size: few

CDR3 protein: ASSPTQPQH
D gene: -
V gene: TRBV14
clone size: -

CDR3 protein: ASSPLLAVNEQF
D gene: TRBD2
V gene: TRBV9
clone size: once

CDR3 protein: ASSYIQGGSSNQPQH
D gene: -
V gene: TRBV28
clone size: -

CDR3 protein: ASSLDRTPGGLF
D gene: -
V gene: TRBV7-8
clone size: -

CDR3 protein: ASTMAGGPYNEQF
D gene: TRBD2
V gene: TRBV6-5
clone size: -

CDR3 protein: ASSVGAGANTGELF
D gene: TRBD2
V gene: TRBV9
clone size: -

CDR3 protein: ASSFGTGEKLF
D gene: TRBD1
V gene: TRBV5-1
clone size: -

CDR3 protein: ASSYTGANYEQY
D gene: TRBD1
V gene: TRBV27
clone size: few

CDR3 protein: AIETGEGTDTQY
D gene: -
V gene: TRBV10-3
clone size: few

CDR3 protein: ASRSSGGRGEAF
D gene: -
V gene: TRBV5-4
clone size: few

CDR3 protein: ASSPQAGADEQY
D gene: -
V gene: TRBV18
clone size: -

CDR3 protein: ASSLIADTEAF
D gene: -
V gene: TRBV5-1
clone size: few

CDR3 protein: ASSLQGGQETQY
D gene: -
V gene: TRBV7-9
clone size: -

CDR3 protein: ASRLGQEGWYGYT
D gene: TRBD1
V gene: TRBV6-5
clone size: -

CDR3 protein: ASKRQGTSYEQY
D gene: TRBD1
V gene: TRBV6-6
clone size: once

CDR3 protein: ASSSTGIHGYT
D gene: -
V gene: TRBV5-1
clone size: -

CDR3 protein: ASSEIRLRGGTDTQY
D gene: TRBD2
V gene: TRBV6-1
clone size: -

CDR3 protein: ASSEGPGPGETQY
D gene: -
V gene: TRBV6-1
clone size: -

CDR3 protein: ASSVELSTGYGYT
D gene: -
V gene: TRBV9
clone size: -

CDR3 protein: ASSKHGQGNTEAF
D gene: TRBD1
V gene: TRBV19
clone size: -

CDR3 protein: ASSSSGGPHNEQY
D gene: TRBD2
V gene: TRBV9
clone size: -

CDR3 protein: ASSAQGTYNSPLH
D gene: -
V gene: TRBV9
clone size: few

CDR3 protein: ASRGGGSNQPQH
D gene: -
V gene: TRBV28
clone size: -

CDR3 protein: ASSVPGYGEQY
D gene: -
V gene: TRBV19
clone size: -

CDR3 protein: ASGLYGRVSYEQY
D gene: TRBD2
V gene: TRBV5-1
clone size: -

CDR3 protein: ASSLWDRENYEQY
D gene: TRBD1
V gene: TRBV28
clone size: -

CDR3 protein: ASSEATGARGKLF
D gene: TRBD1
V gene: TRBV6-1
clone size: -

CDR3 protein: ASSFQSPQVRGTYEQY
D gene: -
V gene: TRBV27
clone size: once

CDR3 protein: ASSWREKLGQPQH
D gene: -
V gene: TRBV28
clone size: -

CDR3 protein: ASSFNELAGYNEQF
D gene: TRBD2
V gene: TRBV7-3
clone size: -

CDR3 protein: ASSFVENTGELF
D gene: -
V gene: TRBV7-9
clone size: -

CDR3 protein: ATGPGYNQETQY
D gene: -
V gene: TRBV10-3
clone size: -

CDR3 protein: ASSVGVAGGHSLSGANVLT
D gene: TRBD2
V gene: TRBV9
clone size: -

CDR3 protein: ATSTTTGVNEKLF
D gene: -
V gene: TRBV15
clone size: -